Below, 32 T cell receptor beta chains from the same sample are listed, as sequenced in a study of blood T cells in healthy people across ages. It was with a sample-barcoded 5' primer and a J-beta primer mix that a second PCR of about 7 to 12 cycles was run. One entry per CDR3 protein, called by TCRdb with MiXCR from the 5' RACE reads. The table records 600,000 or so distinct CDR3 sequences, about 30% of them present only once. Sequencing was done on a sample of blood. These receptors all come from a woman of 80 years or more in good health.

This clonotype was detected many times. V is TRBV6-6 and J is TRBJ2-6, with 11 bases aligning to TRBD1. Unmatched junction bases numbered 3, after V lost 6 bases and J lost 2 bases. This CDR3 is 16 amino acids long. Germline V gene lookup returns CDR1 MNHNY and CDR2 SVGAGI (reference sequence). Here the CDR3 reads CASRGQGVPGANVLTF. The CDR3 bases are TGTGCCAGCAGGGGACAGGGGGTGCCTGGGGCCAACGTCCTGACTTTC.

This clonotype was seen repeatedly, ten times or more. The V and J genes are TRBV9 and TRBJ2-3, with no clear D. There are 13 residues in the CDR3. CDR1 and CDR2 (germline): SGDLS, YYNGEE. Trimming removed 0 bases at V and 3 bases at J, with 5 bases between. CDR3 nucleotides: TGTGCCAGCAGCGTAGTAGGGACAGATACGCAGTATTTT. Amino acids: CASSVVGTDTQYF. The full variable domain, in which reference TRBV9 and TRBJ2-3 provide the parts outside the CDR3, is DSGVTQTPKHLITATGQRVTLRCSPRSGDLSVYWYQQSLDQGLQFLIQYYNGEERAKGNILERFSAQQFPDLHSELNLSSLELGDSALYFCASSVVGTDTQYFGPGTRLTVL.

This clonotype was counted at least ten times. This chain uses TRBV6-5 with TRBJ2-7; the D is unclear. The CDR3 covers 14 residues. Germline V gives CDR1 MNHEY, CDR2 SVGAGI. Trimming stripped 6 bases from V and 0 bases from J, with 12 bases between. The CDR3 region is CASRLGSDSYEQYF. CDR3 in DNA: TGTGCCAGCAGGCTAGGTTCGGACTCCTACGAGCAGTACTTC.

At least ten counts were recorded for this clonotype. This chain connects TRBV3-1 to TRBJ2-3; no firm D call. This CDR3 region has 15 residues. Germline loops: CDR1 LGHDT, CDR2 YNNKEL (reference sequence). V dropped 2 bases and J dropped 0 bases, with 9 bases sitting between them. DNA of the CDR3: TGTGCCAGCAGCCAACGTCCCTATAGCACAGATACGCAGTATTTT. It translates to CASSQRPYSTDTQYF.

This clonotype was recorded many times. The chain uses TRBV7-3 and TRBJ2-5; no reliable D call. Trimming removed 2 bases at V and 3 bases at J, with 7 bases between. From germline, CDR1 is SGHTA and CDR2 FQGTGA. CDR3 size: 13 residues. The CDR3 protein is CASSLSAEETQYF. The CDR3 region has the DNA TGTGCCAGCAGCTTATCGGCCGAAGAGACCCAGTACTTC. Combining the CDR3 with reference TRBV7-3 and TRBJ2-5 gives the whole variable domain GAGVSQTPSNKVTEKGKYVELRCDPISGHTALYWYRQSLGQGPEFLIYFQGTGAADDSGLPNDRFFAVRPEGSVSTLKIQRTERGDSAVYLCASSLSAEETQYFGPGTRLLVL.

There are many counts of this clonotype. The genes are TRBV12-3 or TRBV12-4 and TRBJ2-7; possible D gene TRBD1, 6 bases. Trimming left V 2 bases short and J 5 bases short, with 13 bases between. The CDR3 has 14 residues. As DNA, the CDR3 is TGTGCCAGCAGTTTACCAGGGGTTCCCAACGAGCAGTACTTC. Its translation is CASSLPGVPNEQYF.

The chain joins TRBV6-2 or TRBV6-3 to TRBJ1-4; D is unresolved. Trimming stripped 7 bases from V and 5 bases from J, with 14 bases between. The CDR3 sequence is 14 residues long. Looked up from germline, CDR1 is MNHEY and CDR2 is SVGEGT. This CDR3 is CASTAGITNEKLFF. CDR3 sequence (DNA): TGTGCCAGCACCGCCGGGATTACGAATGAAAAACTGTTTTTT.

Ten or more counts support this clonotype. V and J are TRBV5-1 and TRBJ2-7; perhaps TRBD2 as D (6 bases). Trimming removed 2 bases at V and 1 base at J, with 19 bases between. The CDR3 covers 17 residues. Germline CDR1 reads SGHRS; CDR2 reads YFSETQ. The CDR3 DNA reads TGCGCCAGCAGCTTTGGCGCCGGAGGGTCCTCTTCCTACGAGCAGTACTTC. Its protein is CASSFGAGGSSSYEQYF.

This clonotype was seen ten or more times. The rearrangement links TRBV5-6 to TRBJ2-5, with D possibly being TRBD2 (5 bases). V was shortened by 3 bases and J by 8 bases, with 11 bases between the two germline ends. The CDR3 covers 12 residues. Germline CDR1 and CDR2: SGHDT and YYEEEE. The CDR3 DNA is TGTGCCAGCAGCTACGAGGGTACCACCCAGTACTTC. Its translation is CASSYEGTTQYF.

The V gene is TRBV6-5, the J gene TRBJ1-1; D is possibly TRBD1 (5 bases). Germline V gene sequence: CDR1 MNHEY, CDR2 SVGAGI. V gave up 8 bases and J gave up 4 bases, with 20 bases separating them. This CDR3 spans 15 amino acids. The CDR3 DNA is TGTGCCAGCTGGGGTATGGGAGGGACTACCACTGAAGCTTTCTTT. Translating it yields CASWGMGGTTTEAFF.

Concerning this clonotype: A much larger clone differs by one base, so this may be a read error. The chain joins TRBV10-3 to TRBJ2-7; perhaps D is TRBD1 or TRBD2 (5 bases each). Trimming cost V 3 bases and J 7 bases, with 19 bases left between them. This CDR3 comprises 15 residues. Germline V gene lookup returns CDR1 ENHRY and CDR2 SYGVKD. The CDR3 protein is CAISERSGTNNEQYF. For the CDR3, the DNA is TGTGCCATCAGTGAACGGTCCGGGACCAACAATGAGCAGTACTTC.

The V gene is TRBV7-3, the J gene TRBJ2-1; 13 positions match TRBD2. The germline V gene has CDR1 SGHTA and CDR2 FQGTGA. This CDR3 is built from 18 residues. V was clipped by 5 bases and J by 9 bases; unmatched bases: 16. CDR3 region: CASSDSGTTSGGLSEQFF. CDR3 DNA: TGTGCCAGCAGCGATTCCGGGACGACTAGCGGGGGGCTGAGTGAGCAGTTCTTC.

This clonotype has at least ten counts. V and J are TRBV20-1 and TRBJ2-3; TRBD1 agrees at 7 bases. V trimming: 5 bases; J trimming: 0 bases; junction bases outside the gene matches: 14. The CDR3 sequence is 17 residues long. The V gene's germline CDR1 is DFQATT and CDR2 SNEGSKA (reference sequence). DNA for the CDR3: TGCAGTGCTTCCCCAATACCGACAGGGTCGAGCACAGATACGCAGTATTTT. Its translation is CSASPIPTGSSTDTQYF.

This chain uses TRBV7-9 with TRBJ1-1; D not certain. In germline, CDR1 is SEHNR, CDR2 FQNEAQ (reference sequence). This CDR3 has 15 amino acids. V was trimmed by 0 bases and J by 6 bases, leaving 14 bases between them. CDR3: CASSLARQTAAEAFF. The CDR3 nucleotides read TGTGCCAGCAGCTTAGCGCGGCAGACGGCCGCTGAAGCTTTCTTT.

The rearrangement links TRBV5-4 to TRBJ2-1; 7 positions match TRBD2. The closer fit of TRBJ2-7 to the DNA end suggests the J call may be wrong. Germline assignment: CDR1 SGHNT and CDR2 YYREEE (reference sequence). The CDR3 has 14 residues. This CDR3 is CASRGESSYNEQYF. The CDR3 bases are TGTGCCAGCCGGGGGGAAAGCTCCTACAATGAGCAGTACTTC.

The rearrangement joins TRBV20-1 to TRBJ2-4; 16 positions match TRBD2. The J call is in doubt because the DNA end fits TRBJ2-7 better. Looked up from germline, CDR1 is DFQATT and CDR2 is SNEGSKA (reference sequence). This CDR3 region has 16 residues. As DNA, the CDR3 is TGCAGTGCTTTGACCGGGACTAGCGGGAGGGCCTACGAGCAGTACTTC. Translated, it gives CSALTGTSGRAYEQYF.

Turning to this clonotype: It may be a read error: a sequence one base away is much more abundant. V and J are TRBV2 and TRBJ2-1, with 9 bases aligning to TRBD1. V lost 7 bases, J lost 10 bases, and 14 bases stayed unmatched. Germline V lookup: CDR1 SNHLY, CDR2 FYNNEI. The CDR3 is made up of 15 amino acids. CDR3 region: CASMVQGAANYEQFF. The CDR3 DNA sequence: TGTGCCAGCATGGTACAGGGGGCAGCCAACTACGAGCAGTTCTTC.

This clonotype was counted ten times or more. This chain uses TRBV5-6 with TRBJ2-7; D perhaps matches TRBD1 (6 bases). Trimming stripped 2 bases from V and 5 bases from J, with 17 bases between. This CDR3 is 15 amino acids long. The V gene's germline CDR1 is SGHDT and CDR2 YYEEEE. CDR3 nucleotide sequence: TGTGCCAGCAGCTTACCCGGACAGCCAAGGCACGAGCAGTACTTC. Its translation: CASSLPGQPRHEQYF.

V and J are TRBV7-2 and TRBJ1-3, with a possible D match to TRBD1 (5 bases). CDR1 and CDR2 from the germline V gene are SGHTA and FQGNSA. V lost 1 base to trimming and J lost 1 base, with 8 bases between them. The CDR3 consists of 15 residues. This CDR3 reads CASSLVAGSGNTIYF. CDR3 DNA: TGTGCCAGCAGCTTAGTGGCAGGGTCTGGAAACACCATATATTTT.

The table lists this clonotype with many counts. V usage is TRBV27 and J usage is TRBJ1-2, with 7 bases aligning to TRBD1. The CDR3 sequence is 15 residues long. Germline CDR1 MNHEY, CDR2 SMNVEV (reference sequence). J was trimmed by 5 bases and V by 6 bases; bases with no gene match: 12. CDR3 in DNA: TGTGCCAGCAGACCCCGCGGCCGGACAGGTTATGGCTACACCTTC. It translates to CASRPRGRTGYGYTF.

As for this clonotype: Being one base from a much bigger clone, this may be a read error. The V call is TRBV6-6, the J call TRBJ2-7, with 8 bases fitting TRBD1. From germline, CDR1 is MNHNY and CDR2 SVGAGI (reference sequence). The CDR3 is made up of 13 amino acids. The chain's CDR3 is CAGRNRGTYEQYF. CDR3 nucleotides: TGTGCCGGCAGAAACAGGGGGACCTACGAGCAGTACTTC.

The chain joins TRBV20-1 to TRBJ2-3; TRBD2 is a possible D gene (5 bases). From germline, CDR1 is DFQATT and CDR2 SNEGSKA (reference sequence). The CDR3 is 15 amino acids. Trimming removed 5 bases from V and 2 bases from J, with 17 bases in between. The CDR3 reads CSACTGGLHTDTQYF. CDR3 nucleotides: TGCAGTGCTTGCACGGGCGGGCTACACACAGATACGCAGTATTTT.

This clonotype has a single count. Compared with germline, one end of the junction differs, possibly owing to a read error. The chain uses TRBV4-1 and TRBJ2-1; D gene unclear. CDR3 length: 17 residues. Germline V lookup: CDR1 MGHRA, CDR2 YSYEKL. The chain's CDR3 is CVSSQVLGLTACNEQFF. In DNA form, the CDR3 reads TGCGTCAGCAGCCAAGTTTTGGGATTAACAGCGTGCAATGAGCAGTTCTTC.

As DNA, the CDR3 is TGCAGCGTCACCCAGCCCCCCAAAAACATTCAGTACTTC. This codes for CSVTQPPKNIQYF. The J gene is TRBJ2-4, the V gene TRBV29-1, with no clear D. The CDR3 contains 13 residues. V lost 6 bases to trimming and J lost 2 bases, with 11 bases between them. Germline CDR1 SQVTM, CDR2 ANQGSEA.

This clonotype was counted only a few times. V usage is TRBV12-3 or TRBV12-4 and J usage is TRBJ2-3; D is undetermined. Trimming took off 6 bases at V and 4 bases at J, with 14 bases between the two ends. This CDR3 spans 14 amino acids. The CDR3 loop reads CASRPTLFADTQYF. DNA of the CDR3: TGTGCCAGCAGACCGACACTGTTCGCAGATACGCAGTATTTT.

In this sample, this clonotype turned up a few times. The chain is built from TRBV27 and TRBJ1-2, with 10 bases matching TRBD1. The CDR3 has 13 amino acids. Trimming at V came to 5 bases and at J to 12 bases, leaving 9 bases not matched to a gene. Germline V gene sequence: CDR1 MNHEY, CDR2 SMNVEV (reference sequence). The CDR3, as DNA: TGTGCCAGCAGTCCGGGACAGGGGTCCCTAAACACCTTC. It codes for CASSPGQGSLNTF.

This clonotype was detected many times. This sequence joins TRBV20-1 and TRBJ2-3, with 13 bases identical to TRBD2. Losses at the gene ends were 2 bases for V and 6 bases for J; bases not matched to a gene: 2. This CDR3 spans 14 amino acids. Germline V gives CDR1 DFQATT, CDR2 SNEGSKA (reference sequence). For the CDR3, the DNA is TGCAGTGCTAGACTACTAGCGGGGGGGGATACGCAGTATTTT. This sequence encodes CSARLLAGGDTQYF.

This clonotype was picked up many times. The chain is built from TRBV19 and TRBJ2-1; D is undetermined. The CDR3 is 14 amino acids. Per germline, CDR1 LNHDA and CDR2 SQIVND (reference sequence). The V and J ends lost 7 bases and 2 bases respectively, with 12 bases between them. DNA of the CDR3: TGTGCCAGTACCCCGAACCGGGCCTACAATGAGCAGTTCTTC. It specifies CASTPNRAYNEQFF.

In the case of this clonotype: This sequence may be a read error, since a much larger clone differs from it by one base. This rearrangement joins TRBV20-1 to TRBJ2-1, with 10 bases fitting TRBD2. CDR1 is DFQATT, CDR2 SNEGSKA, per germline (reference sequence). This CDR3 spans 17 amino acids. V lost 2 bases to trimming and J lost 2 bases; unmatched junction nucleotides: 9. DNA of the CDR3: TGCAGTGCTAGACGGGGGGTAGCGGGGGGAACCTACAATGAGCAGTTCTTC. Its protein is CSARRGVAGGTYNEQFF.

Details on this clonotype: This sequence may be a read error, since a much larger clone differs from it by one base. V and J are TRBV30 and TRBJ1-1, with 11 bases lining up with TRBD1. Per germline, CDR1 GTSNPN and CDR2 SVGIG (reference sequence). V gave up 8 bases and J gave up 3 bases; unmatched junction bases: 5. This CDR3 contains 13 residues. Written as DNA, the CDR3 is TGTGCCCGGTCGGGACAGGGGGACACTGAAGCTTTCTTT. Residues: CARSGQGDTEAFF.

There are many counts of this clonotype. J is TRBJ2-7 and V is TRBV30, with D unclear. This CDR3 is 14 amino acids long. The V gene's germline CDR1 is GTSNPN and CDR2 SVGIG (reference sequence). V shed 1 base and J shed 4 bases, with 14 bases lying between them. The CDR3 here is CAWSAPNRVYEQYF. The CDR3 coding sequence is TGTGCCTGGAGTGCCCCAAATCGAGTATACGAGCAGTACTTC.

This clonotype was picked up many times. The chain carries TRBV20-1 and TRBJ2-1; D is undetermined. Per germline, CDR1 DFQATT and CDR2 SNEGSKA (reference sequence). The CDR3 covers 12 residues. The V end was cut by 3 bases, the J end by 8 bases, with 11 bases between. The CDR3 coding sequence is TGCAGTGCTAGCGGGCACGCGGATGAGCAGTTCTTC. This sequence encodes CSASGHADEQFF.